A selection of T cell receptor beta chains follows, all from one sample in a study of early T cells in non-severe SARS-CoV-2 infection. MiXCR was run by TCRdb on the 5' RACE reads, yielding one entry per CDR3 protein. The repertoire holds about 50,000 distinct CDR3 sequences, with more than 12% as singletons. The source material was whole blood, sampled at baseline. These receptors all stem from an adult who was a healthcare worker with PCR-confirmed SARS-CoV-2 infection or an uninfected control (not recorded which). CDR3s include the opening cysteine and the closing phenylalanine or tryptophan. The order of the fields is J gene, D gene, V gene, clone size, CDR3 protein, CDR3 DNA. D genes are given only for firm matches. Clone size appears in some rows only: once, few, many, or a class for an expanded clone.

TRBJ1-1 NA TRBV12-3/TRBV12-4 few CASSSQRQRGTEAFF TGTGCCAGCAGTTCCCAACGACAGAGAGGAACTGAAGCTTTCTTT
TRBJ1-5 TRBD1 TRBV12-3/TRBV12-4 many CASSPWTGKQDQPQHF TGTGCCAGCAGTCCCTGGACAGGAAAACAAGATCAGCCCCAGCATTTT
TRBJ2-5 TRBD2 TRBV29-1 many CSVSAGGEETQYF TGCAGCGTTTCAGCGGGAGGGGAGGAGACCCAGTACTTC
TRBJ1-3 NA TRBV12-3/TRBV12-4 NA CASSLSSSGNTIYF TGTGCCAGCAGTTTATCGAGTTCTGGAAACACCATATATTTT
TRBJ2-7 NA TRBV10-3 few CAISEEDHPYEQYF TGTGCCATCAGTGAGGAGGACCACCCCTACGAGCAGTACTTC
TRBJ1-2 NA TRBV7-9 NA CVSTGTRPNYGYTF TGTGTCAGCACGGGGACGAGACCTAACTATGGCTACACCTTC
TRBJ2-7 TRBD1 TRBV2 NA CASMGRGTGAYEQYF TGTGCCAGCATGGGGAGAGGGACAGGAGCATACGAGCAGTACTTC
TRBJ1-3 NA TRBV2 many CASSEAPGGTGNTIYF TGTGCCAGCAGTGAAGCTCCCGGGGGGACTGGAAACACCATATATTTT
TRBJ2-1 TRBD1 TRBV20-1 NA CSARSGQGYNEQFF TGCAGTGCTAGGTCGGGACAGGGATACAATGAGCAGTTCTTC
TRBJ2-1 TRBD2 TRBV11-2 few CASSSLAGGRGNEQFF TGTGCCAGCAGCTCCTTAGCGGGAGGAAGGGGGAATGAGCAGTTCTTC
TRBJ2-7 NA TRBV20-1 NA CSARGPGLGNYEQYF TGCAGTGCTAGAGGACCGGGACTGGGGAACTACGAGCAGTACTTC
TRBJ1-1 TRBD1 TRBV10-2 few CASSYRGDTEAFF TGCGCCAGCAGTTACAGGGGGGACACTGAAGCTTTCTTT
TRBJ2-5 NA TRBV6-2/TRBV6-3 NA CASSLYRRETQYF TGTGCCAGCAGTTTATACAGGCGTGAGACCCAGTACTTC
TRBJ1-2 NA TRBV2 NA CASSLRGTYGYTF TGTGCCAGCAGCCTCAGGGGTACCTATGGCTACACCTTC
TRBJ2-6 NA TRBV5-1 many CASSQGEVSGANVLTF TGCGCCAGCAGCCAAGGAGAAGTCTCTGGGGCCAACGTCCTGACTTTC
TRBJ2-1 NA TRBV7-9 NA CASSKRNEQFF TGTGCCAGCAGCAAACGCAATGAGCAGTTCTTC
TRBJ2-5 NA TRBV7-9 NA CASSSLGGRETQYF TGTGCCAGCAGCTCCCTCGGAGGGCGGGAGACCCAGTACTTC
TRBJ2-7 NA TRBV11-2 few CASSLGPLQASYEQYF TGTGCCAGCAGCTTAGGGCCTCTACAGGCCTCCTACGAGCAGTACTTC
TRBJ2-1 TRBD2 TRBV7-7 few CASSPSLAGANNEQFF TGTGCTAGCAGCCCGTCCCTAGCGGGAGCCAACAATGAGCAGTTCTTC
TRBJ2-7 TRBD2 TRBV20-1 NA CSARSGTSHEQYF TGCAGTGCTAGATCGGGGACTAGCCACGAGCAGTACTTC
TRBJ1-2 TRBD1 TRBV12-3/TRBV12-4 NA CASRPGQGDINYGYTF TGTGCCAGCAGGCCGGGACAGGGAGATATTAACTATGGCTACACCTTC
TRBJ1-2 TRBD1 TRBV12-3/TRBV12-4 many CASSLSSGTGLYGYTF TGTGCCAGCAGTTTATCGTCCGGGACAGGGCTCTATGGCTACACCTTC
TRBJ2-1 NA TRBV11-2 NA CASIDLNGGLYNEQFF TGTGCCAGCATCGATCTGAACGGAGGGCTTTACAATGAGCAGTTCTTC
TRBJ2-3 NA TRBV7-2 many CASSLEGWRGDTQYF TGTGCCAGCAGCTTAGAAGGGTGGAGAGGAGATACGCAGTATTTT
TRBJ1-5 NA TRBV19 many CASTERGYSNQPQHF TGTGCCAGTACGGAAAGGGGGTATAGCAATCAGCCCCAGCATTTT
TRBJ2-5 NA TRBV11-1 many CASSRRELQETQYF TGTGCCAGCAGCCGCAGGGAATTACAAGAGACCCAGTACTTC
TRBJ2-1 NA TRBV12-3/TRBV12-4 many CASSSGLNENEQFF TGTGCCAGCAGTTCGGGCCTCAACGAAAATGAGCAGTTCTTC
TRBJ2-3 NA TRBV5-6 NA CASIYGATDTQYF TGTGCCAGCATCTACGGGGCCACAGATACGCAGTATTTT
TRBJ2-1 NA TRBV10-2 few CASSKVDNYNEQFF TGCGCCAGCAGTAAGGTTGACAATTACAATGAGCAGTTCTTC
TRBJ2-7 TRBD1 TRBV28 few CASSPTGQGLYEQYF TGTGCCAGCAGTCCAACGGGACAGGGCCTTTACGAGCAGTACTTC
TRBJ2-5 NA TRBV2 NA CASSFVYQETQYF TGTGCCAGCAGTTTTGTGTACCAAGAGACCCAGTACTTC
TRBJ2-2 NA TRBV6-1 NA CASSEGGWTGELFF TGTGCCAGCAGTGAGGGGGGCTGGACCGGGGAGCTGTTTTTT
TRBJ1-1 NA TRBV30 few CAWRGRNLPGTEAFF TGTGCCTGGAGAGGGCGGAACCTCCCCGGGACTGAAGCTTTCTTT
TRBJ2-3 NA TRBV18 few CASSSGQDTQYF TGTGCCAGCTCATCAGGGCAAGATACGCAGTATTTT
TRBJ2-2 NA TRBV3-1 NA CASSHGGPGELFF TGTGCCAGCAGCCATGGGGGCCCCGGGGAGCTGTTTTTT
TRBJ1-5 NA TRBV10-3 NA CAISDKGRQPQHF TGTGCCATCAGTGATAAGGGAAGGCAGCCCCAGCATTTT
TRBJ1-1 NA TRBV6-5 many CASSLNRVGNTEAFF TGTGCCAGCAGTCTAAACAGGGTGGGAAACACTGAAGCTTTCTTT
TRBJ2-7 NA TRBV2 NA CASSVAGTYEQYF TGTGCCAGCAGTGTAGCAGGGACCTACGAGCAGTACTTC
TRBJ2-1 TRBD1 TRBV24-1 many CATSDPTGGKNEQFF TGTGCCACCAGTGACCCGACAGGGGGCAAGAATGAGCAGTTCTTC
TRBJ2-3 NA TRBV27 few CASSLLGGDTQYF TGTGCCAGCAGTTTATTGGGGGGAGATACGCAGTATTTT
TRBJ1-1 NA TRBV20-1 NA CSARLLWGENTEAFF TGCAGTGCTAGATTACTCTGGGGGGAGAACACTGAAGCTTTCTTT
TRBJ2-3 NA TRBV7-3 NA CASSLMGGMRIDTQYF TGTGCCAGCAGCTTAATGGGTGGCATGAGGATAGATACGCAGTATTTT
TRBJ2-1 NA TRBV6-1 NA CASKRGGGGNEQFF TGTGCCAGCAAACGGGGAGGAGGGGGCAATGAGCAGTTCTTC
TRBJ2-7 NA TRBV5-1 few CASSLDPGDNYEQYF TGCGCCAGCAGCTTGGACCCGGGGGACAACTACGAGCAGTACTTC
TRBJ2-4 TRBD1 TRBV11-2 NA CASGGQGGKNIQYF TGTGCCAGCGGAGGACAGGGGGGCAAAAACATTCAGTACTTC
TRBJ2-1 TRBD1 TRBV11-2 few CASSPRTGRVYYEQFF TGTGCCAGCAGCCCGAGGACAGGGAGAGTATATTATGAGCAGTTCTTC
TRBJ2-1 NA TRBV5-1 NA CASSLAGWTLYNEQFF TGCGCCAGCAGCTTGGCCGGGTGGACACTGTACAATGAGCAGTTCTTC
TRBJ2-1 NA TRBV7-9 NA CASSDPGPNEQFF TGTGCCAGCAGCGATCCCGGTCCTAATGAGCAGTTCTTC